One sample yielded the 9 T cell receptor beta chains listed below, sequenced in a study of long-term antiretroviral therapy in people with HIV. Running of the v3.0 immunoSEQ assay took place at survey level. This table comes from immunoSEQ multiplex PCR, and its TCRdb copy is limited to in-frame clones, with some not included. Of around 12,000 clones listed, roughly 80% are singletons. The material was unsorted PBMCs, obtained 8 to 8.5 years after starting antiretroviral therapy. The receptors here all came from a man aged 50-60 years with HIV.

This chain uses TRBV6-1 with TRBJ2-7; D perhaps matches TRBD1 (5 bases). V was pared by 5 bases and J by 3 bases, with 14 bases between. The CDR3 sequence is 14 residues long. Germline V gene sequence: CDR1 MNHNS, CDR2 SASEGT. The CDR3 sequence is CASSPLTRVYEQYF. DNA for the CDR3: TGTGCCAGCAGTCCCTTGACCAGGGTCTACGAGCAGTACTTC.

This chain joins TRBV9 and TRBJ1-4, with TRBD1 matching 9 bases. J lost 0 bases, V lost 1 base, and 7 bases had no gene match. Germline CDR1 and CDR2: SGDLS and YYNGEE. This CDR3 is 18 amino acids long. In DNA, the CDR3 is TGTGCCAGCAGCGTAAGACAGGGGGGGGAGGCAACTAATGAAAAACTGTTTTTT. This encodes CASSVRQGGEATNEKLFF.

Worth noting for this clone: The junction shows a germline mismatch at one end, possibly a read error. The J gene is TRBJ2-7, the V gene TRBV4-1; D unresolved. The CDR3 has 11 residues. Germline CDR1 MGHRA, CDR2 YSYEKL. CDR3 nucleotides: TGCGCCTGCAGCCAAGAAAGCGAGCAGTACTTC. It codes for CACSQESEQYF.

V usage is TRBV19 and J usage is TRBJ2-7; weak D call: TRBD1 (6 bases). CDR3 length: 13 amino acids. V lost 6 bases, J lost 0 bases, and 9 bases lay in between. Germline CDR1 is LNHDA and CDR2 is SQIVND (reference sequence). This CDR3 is CASRQGGSYEQYF. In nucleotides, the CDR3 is TGTGCCAGTAGACAGGGCGGCTCCTACGAGCAGTACTTC.

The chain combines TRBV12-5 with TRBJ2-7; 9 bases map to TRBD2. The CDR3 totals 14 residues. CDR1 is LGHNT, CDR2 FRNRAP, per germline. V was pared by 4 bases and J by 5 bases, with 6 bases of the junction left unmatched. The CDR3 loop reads CASGSGLAINEQYF. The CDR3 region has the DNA TGTGCTAGTGGTTCGGGACTAGCTATCAACGAGCAGTACTTC.

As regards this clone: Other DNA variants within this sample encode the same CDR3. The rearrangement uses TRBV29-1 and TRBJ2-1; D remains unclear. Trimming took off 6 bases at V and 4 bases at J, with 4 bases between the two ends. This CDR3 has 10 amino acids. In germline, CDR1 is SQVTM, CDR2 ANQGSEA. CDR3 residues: CSVLYNEQFF. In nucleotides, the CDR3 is TGCAGCGTGCTGTACAATGAGCAGTTCTTC.

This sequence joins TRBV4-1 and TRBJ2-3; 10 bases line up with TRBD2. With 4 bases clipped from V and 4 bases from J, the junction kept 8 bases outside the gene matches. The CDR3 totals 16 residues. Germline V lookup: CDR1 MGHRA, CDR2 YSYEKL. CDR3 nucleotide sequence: TGCGCCAGCAGCCCAAGCTTTAGCGGGGGGTCAGATACGCAGTATTTT. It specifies CASSPSFSGGSDTQYF.

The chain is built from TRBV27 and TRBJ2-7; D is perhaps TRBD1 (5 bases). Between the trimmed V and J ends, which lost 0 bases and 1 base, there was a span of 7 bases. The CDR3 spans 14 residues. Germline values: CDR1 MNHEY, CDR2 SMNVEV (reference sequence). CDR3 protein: CASSLSQGSYEQYF. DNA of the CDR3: TGTGCCAGCAGTTTATCCCAGGGTTCCTACGAGCAGTACTTC.

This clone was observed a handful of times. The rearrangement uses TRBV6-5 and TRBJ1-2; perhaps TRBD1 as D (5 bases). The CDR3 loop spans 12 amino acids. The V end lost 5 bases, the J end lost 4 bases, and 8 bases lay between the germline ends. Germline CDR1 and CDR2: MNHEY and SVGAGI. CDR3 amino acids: CASSSDSYGYTF. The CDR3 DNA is TGTGCCAGCAGTAGCGACAGCTATGGCTACACCTTC.